One and the same sample provided the 13 T cell receptor beta chains below, sequenced in a study of blood T cell repertoires in COVID-19. The assay was immunoSEQ multiplex PCR, and TCRdb's table has in-frame clones only and misses some. The profile shows hundreds of thousands of clones, 85% of them singletons. Source material: peripheral blood. The source is a human donor in a cohort sampled during active COVID-19.

V and J are TRBV15 and TRBJ2-2, with 9 bases that match TRBD1. With 3 bases clipped from V and 9 bases from J, the junction kept 8 bases outside the gene matches. The CDR3 totals 15 residues. CDR1 LNHNV and CDR2 YYDKDF come from the germline V gene (reference sequence). The CDR3 loop is CATSSLGTGLRELFF. The CDR3 DNA reads as TGTGCCACCAGCAGCCTTGGGACAGGGCTGCGGGAGCTGTTTTTT.

The gene calls are TRBV5-6 and TRBJ2-7; 7 bases fit TRBD1. Looked up from germline, CDR1 is SGHDT and CDR2 is YYEEEE. The CDR3 totals 14 residues. The V segment lost 5 bases and the J segment 5 bases; nucleotides outside the gene matches: 10. CDR3 protein: CASSAGTANDEQYF. The DNA of the CDR3 is TGTGCCAGCAGTGCCGGGACAGCTAATGACGAGCAGTACTTC.

The rearrangement links TRBV15 to TRBJ1-2, with TRBD1 matching over 7 bases. Germline V gives CDR1 LNHNV, CDR2 YYDKDF (reference sequence). The CDR3 totals 16 residues. J gave up 4 bases and V 8 bases, and 16 bases lay outside the gene matches. This CDR3 reads CATQERGDRSFYGYTF. CDR3 in DNA: TGTGCCACCCAAGAGAGGGGGGACAGATCTTTCTATGGCTACACCTTC.

This chain links TRBV18 with TRBJ1-1; D possibly corresponds to TRBD1 (5 bases). Looked up from germline, CDR1 is KGHSH and CDR2 is LQKENI. V lost 3 bases to trimming and J lost 4 bases, with 12 bases between them. The CDR3 is 14 residues long. The DNA of the CDR3 is TGTGCCAGCTCACCGCTCAGGGTTACCACTGAAGCTTTCTTT. Residues: CASSPLRVTTEAFF.

This clone showed up just a few times. The chain uses TRBV5-3 and TRBJ1-2; D gene ambiguous. TRBV5-3 is noted as an ORF with a role that remains uncertain. The CDR3 is made up of 15 amino acids. The V end lost 0 bases, the J end lost 0 bases, and 9 bases lay between the germline ends. The CDR3 loop is CARSLAAATNYGYTF. The CDR3 coding sequence is TGTGCCAGAAGCTTGGCGGCGGCCACTAACTATGGCTACACCTTC.

This chain uses TRBV3-1 (or the pseudogene TRBV3-2) with TRBJ2-3; 8 nucleotides align to TRBD2. The CDR3 spans 13 residues. Germline V gene sequence: CDR1 LGHDT, CDR2 YNNKEL (reference sequence). V trimming: 4 bases; J trimming: 3 bases; junction bases outside the gene matches: 0. The CDR3 region is CASSPGGTDTQYF. The CDR3 nucleotides are TGTGCCAGCAGCCCGGGGGGGACAGATACGCAGTATTTT.

This chain joins TRBV6-6 and TRBJ2-2, with D tentatively TRBD1 (6 bases). Trimming removed 10 bases from V and 6 bases from J, with 18 bases in between. Germline CDR1 MNHNY, CDR2 SVGAGI (reference sequence). This CDR3 is built from 14 residues. CDR3 amino acids: CATVEDQGPGELFF. Written as DNA, the CDR3 is TGTGCCACCGTAGAAGACCAGGGGCCCGGGGAGCTGTTTTTT.

This clone occurred a few times. V and J are TRBV5-6 and TRBJ1-2; 9 positions match TRBD1. CDR1 is SGHDT, CDR2 YYEEEE, per germline. J was trimmed by 6 bases and V by 3 bases; bases with no gene match: 9. CDR3 length equals 15 residues. CDR3 in DNA: TGTGCCAGCAGCTCTTACAGGGGGCAAAAAAATGGCTACACCTTC. It codes for CASSSYRGQKNGYTF.

The rearrangement links TRBV27 to TRBJ1-5, with D perhaps TRBD1 (5 bases). The CDR3 loop spans 13 amino acids. The germline gives CDR1 MNHEY, CDR2 SMNVEV (reference sequence). Trimming took 6 bases from V and 7 from J, leaving 13 bases between them. CDR3 protein: CASSYEGRQPQHF. The CDR3 DNA reads TGTGCCAGCAGCTATGAGGGGAGGCAGCCCCAGCATTTT.

This clone was detected only a few times. J is TRBJ1-3 and V is TRBV12-5, with 8 positions matching TRBD1. V was clipped by 5 bases and J by 5 bases; unmatched bases: 8. The CDR3 totals 15 residues. Germline-derived CDR1 and CDR2 are LGHNT and FRNRAP. The CDR3 protein is CASGPPGGFRNTIYF. For the CDR3, the DNA is TGTGCTAGTGGTCCCCCAGGGGGCTTTAGAAACACCATATATTTT.

The chain carries TRBV4-2 and TRBJ2-4; 7 nucleotides agree with TRBD2. The CDR3 length is 17 residues. The V gene end was trimmed by 0 bases and the J gene end by 1 base; junction bases not matched to a gene: 6. Germline V gene sequence: CDR1 LGHNA, CDR2 YNFKEQ. The CDR3 loop is CASSQDWTSLAKNIQYF. In DNA form, the CDR3 reads TGTGCCAGCAGCCAAGACTGGACTAGTCTGGCCAAAAACATTCAGTACTTC.

J is TRBJ2-2 and V is TRBV27; 7 nucleotides align to TRBD1. CDR1 is MNHEY and CDR2 is SMNVEV in the germline V gene (reference sequence). Unmatched junction bases numbered 7, after V lost 4 bases and J lost 5 bases. There are 15 residues in the CDR3. The CDR3 reads CASSSLTGVTGELFF. Here the CDR3 DNA reads TGTGCCAGCAGTTCCCTAACAGGGGTGACCGGGGAGCTGTTTTTT.

This chain uses TRBV5-4 with TRBJ2-7, with 7 bases lining up with TRBD1. The J segment lost 6 bases and the V segment lost 0 bases, leaving 12 bases of the junction unmatched. Per germline, CDR1 SGHNT and CDR2 YYREEE (reference sequence). There are 16 residues in the CDR3. The CDR3 sequence: CASSLEGRGTTREQYF. CDR3 nucleotides: TGTGCCAGCAGCTTGGAGGGCAGGGGGACAACTCGCGAGCAGTACTTC.